Here is one TCR beta chain with its context. Following RNA extraction, reverse transcription yielded cDNA that acted as the sequencing template. The data were produced by immunoSEQ multiplex PCR, yet TCRdb's version contains in-frame clones alone and is incomplete. The table records approximately 190,000 clones, about 62% of them present only once. These data belong to a study of CD8+ T cells in alopecia areata. Treatment of the sample: oral pan-JAK inhibitor, 5-10 mg twice daily. Both CD4+ and CD8+ T cells were separated by sorting PBMCs. V was shortened by 0 bases and J by 0 bases, with 3 bases between the two germline ends. This CDR3 comprises 12 residues. Germline V gene data show CDR1 as GTSNPN and CDR2 as SVGIG (reference sequence).

This clonotype originated in a human donor with alopecia areata. The V call is TRBV30, the J call TRBJ2-7, with D unclear. The sequencing used CD4+ T cells sorted from blood, collected at week 24, from a patient treated with tofacitinib. The CDR3 spells CAWSVSSYEQYF. The CDR3 region has the DNA TGTGCCTGGAGTGTAAGCTCCTACGAGCAGTACTTC.